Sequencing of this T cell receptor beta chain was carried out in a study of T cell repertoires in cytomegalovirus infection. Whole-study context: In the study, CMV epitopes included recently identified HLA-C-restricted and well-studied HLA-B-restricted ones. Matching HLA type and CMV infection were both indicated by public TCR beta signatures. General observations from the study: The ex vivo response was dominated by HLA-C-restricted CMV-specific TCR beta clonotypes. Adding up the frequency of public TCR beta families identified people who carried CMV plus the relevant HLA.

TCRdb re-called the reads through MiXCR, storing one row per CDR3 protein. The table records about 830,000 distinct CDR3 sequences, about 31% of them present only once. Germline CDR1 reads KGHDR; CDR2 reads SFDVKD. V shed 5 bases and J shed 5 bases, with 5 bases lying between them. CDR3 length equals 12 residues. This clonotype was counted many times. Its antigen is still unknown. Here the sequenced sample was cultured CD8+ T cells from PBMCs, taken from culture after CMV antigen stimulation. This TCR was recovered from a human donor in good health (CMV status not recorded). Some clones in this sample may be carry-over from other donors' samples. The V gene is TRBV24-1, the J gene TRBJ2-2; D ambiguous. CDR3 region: CATSVGTGELFF. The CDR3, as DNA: TGTGCCACCAGTGTCGGGACCGGGGAGCTGTTTTTT.